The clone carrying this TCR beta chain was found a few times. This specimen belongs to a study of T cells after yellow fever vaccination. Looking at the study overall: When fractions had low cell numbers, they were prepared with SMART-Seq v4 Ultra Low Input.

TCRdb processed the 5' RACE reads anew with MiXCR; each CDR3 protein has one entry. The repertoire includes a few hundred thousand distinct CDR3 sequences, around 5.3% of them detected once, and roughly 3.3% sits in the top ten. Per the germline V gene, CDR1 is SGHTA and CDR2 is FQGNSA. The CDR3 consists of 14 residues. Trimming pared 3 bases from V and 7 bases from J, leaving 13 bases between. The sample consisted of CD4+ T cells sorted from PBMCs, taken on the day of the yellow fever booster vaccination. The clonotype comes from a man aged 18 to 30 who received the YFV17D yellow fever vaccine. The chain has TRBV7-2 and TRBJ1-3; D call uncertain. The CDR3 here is CASSLEVPSNTIYF. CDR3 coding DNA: TGTGCCAGCAGCTTGGAGGTTCCAAGTAACACCATATATTTT.